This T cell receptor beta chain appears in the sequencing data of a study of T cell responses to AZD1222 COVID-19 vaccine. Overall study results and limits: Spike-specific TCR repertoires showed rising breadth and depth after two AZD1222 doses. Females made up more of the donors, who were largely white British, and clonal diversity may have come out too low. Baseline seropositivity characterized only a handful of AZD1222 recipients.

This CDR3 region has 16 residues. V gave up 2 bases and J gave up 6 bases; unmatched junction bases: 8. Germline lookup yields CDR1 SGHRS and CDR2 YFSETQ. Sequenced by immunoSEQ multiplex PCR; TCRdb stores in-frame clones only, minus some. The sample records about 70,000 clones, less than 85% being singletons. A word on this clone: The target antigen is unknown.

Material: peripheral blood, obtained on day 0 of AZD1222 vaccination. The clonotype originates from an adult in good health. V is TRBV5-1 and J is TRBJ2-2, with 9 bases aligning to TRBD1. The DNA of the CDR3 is TGCGCCAGCAGCTTCGGTCCCGGGACAGGGTCCGGGGAGCTGTTTTTT. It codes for CASSFGPGTGSGELFF.